This T cell receptor beta chain stems from a study of T cells after yellow fever vaccination. At the level of the study: Preparation used SMART-Seq v4 Ultra Low Input for the low-cell-number fractions. Overall study findings and caveats: Abundant clonotypes from the bulk population could get into FACS-sorted repertoires as contaminants. Detected again after the booster were most primary-vaccination clones, at almost 97% CD4 and around 91% CD8.

In making TCR cDNA, 5'RACE template switching added a universal primer site and UMIs to it. TCRdb used MiXCR to reprocess the 5' RACE reads, holding one entry per CDR3 protein. The sample consists of 350,000 to 550,000 distinct CDR3 sequences, about 17% of them appearing once. In this sample, this clonotype turned up a few times. Its antigen is currently unknown. This TCR was sampled from a man between 18 and 29 years old who received the YFV17D yellow fever vaccine. Source: PBMCs, taken before the yellow fever booster vaccination.

The CDR3 sequence: CASGLGTGLNEQFF. CDR3 DNA sequence: TGTGCTAGTGGTTTGGGGACAGGGTTAAATGAGCAGTTCTTC. The chain combines TRBV12-5 with TRBJ2-1; 8 nucleotides align to TRBD1. Losses at the gene ends were 1 base for V and 7 bases for J; bases not matched to a gene: 3. The CDR3 extends over 14 amino acids. From germline, CDR1 is LGHNT and CDR2 FRNRAP.